Shown below are 20 T cell receptor beta chains from a single sample sequenced in a study of chemoradiotherapy in HPV16-positive cancers. Clones were read by immunoSEQ multiplex PCR, and TCRdb kept only the in-frame ones, dropping some. The repertoire includes roughly 5,000 clones, around 80% of them detected once, and 29% sits in the top ten. The sample was acquired from a patient who underwent chemoradiotherapy. Every receptor here comes from a human donor with HPV-associated anogenital cancer.

This clone rates as large. The chain links TRBV29-1 to TRBJ1-2, with a weak D call TRBD1 (5 bases). The length of the CDR3 is 13 residues. Germline CDR1 reads SQVTM; CDR2 reads ANQGSEA. The V end lost 4 bases, the J end lost 1 base, and 10 bases lay between the germline ends. The CDR3 loop is CSVGDSVNYGYTF. CDR3 bases: TGCAGCGTTGGTGACAGCGTTAACTATGGCTACACCTTC.

The chain employs TRBV7-9 and TRBJ2-6, with D possibly matching TRBD1 (6 bases). Germline CDR1 and CDR2: SEHNR and FQNEAQ (reference sequence). There are 15 residues in the CDR3. Between the trimmed V and J ends, which lost 1 base and 2 bases, there was a span of 6 bases. The CDR3, as DNA: TGTGCCAGCAGCTTAGGACAGGCTGGGGCCAACGTCCTGACTTTC. Translating gives CASSLGQAGANVLTF.

The gene calls are TRBV9 and TRBJ2-2, with no clear D. V was shortened by 7 bases and J by 6 bases, with 16 bases between the two germline ends. The CDR3 is 14 amino acids. The germline gives CDR1 SGDLS, CDR2 YYNGEE. This CDR3 reads CASQKAAGPGELFF. The CDR3 bases are TGTGCCAGCCAAAAAGCCGCCGGGCCCGGGGAGCTGTTTTTT.

The table lists this clone with a few counts. This chain joins TRBV2 and TRBJ2-2; TRBD2 agrees at 14 bases. The CDR3 covers 16 residues. Germline assignment: CDR1 SNHLY and CDR2 FYNNEI. V was pared by 10 bases and J by 2 bases, with 6 bases of the junction left unmatched. CDR3 region: CATTTSGGVNTGELFF. CDR3 nucleotides: TGTGCCACCACGACTAGCGGGGGGGTTAACACCGGGGAGCTGTTTTTT.

The V and J genes are TRBV30 and TRBJ2-1; TRBD2 aligns across 7 bases. CDR3 size: 13 residues. Germline-derived CDR1 and CDR2 are GTSNPN and SVGIG (reference sequence). J lost 12 bases, V lost 0 bases, and 8 bases had no gene match. CDR3 region: CAWSVGGSVAQFF. In nucleotides, the CDR3 is TGTGCCTGGAGTGTAGGCGGGAGTGTAGCGCAGTTCTTC.

The chain carries TRBV30 and TRBJ2-2; maybe TRBD2 (7 bases). Between the trimmed V and J ends, which lost 8 bases and 6 bases, there was a span of 13 bases. Germline assignment: CDR1 GTSNPN and CDR2 SVGIG (reference sequence). The CDR3 sequence is 12 residues long. The CDR3 DNA reads TGTGCCCACGCGGGGGCCGCCGGGGAGCTGTTTTTT. This codes for CAHAGAAGELFF.

The chain carries TRBV28 and TRBJ1-2; possible D gene TRBD1, 6 bases. Germline V gene sequence: CDR1 MDHEN, CDR2 SYDVKM. The CDR3 length is 18 residues. V was cut by 3 bases and J by 6 bases, with 26 bases left in between. The CDR3 coding sequence is TGTGCCAGCAGTTTCCGTGCCAGGGGCTCTTGGAATAAGGATGGCTACACCTTC. It encodes CASSFRARGSWNKDGYTF.

V is TRBV27 and J is TRBJ1-1; possibly TRBD1 for D (5 bases). Looked up from germline, CDR1 is MNHEY and CDR2 is SMNVEV (reference sequence). The V end was cut by 6 bases, the J end by 4 bases, with 12 bases between. This CDR3 contains 13 residues. The CDR3 DNA follows: TGTGCCAGCAGCCGAACGAGGGGCACTGAAGCTTTCTTT. The encoded protein is CASSRTRGTEAFF.

CDR3 nucleotide sequence: TGTGCCAGCAGTTTAACCCCGCCCCTCAGGGGATTTAGCTACGAGCAGTACTTC. Amino acid sequence: CASSLTPPLRGFSYEQYF. The chain uses TRBV27 and TRBJ2-7, with D possibly matching TRBD1 (6 bases). In germline, CDR1 is MNHEY, CDR2 SMNVEV (reference sequence). The CDR3 loop spans 18 amino acids. V gave up 2 bases and J gave up 3 bases, with 23 bases separating them.

This clone was counted a few times. This CDR3 is CARGQADPNSPLHF. The CDR3 bases are TGTGCCCGGGGACAGGCCGATCCTAATTCACCCCTCCACTTT. The chain is built from TRBV30 and TRBJ1-6, with TRBD1 matching 8 bases. This CDR3 comprises 14 residues. Trimming took 8 bases from V and 6 from J; bases not matched to a gene: 9. The germline CDR1 and CDR2 sequences are GTSNPN and SVGIG (reference sequence).

The chain combines TRBV7-9 with TRBJ1-5; possibly TRBD1 for D (5 bases). Trimming cost V 5 bases and J 3 bases, with 17 bases left between them. Germline V gene sequence: CDR1 SEHNR, CDR2 FQNEAQ (reference sequence). The CDR3 sequence is 16 residues long. The CDR3, as DNA: TGTGCCAGCAGCCCCGGGGAGGGGCCCTCCAATCAGCCCCAGCATTTT. Translation gives CASSPGEGPSNQPQHF.

The V gene is TRBV9, the J gene TRBJ2-5; 9 bases align to TRBD2. Losses at the gene ends were 4 bases for V and 0 bases for J; bases not matched to a gene: 7. Germline V gene lookup returns CDR1 SGDLS and CDR2 YYNGEE. The CDR3 runs 16 residues. The CDR3 DNA is TGTGCCAGCAGCCTCACGGTAGCGGGGGACCAAGAGACCCAGTACTTC. Translated: CASSLTVAGDQETQYF.

The CDR3: CASSLKRHEQYF. The CDR3 DNA reads as TGTGCCAGCAGCTTAAAGAGGCATGAGCAGTACTTC. The J gene is TRBJ2-7, the V gene TRBV11-3, with D uncertain. The CDR3 sequence is 12 residues long. In germline, CDR1 is SGHNT, CDR2 YENEEA. Trimming cost V 2 bases and J 7 bases, with 9 bases left between them.

This chain connects TRBV5-4 to TRBJ1-1, with D uncertain. The CDR3 sequence is 13 residues long. The germline V gene encodes CDR1 SGHNT and CDR2 YYREEE (reference sequence). V was cut by 3 bases and J by 0 bases, with 6 bases left in between. The CDR3 coding sequence is TGTGCCAGCAGCTCCCGTTTGAACACTGAAGCTTTCTTT. This sequence encodes CASSSRLNTEAFF. Combining the CDR3 with reference TRBV5-4 and TRBJ1-1 gives the whole variable domain ETGVTQSPTHLIKTRGQQVTLRCSSQSGHNTVSWYQQALGQGPQFIFQYYREEENGRGNFPPRFSGLQFPNYSSELNVNALELDDSALYLCASSSRLNTEAFFGQGTRLTVV.

This clone was detected only once. This chain joins TRBV6-6 and TRBJ2-5; maybe TRBD2 (5 bases). Germline lookup yields CDR1 MNHNY and CDR2 SVGAGI (reference sequence). The CDR3 runs 14 residues. V was clipped by 7 bases and J by 7 bases, with 19 bases between them. CDR3: CASITRSDGGTQYF. CDR3 sequence (DNA): TGTGCCAGCATTACGCGATCTGATGGAGGGACCCAGTACTTC.

CDR3 coding DNA: TGCGCCAGCAGCCAGGTAGATACAGGGGCCTACGAGCAGTACGTC. The encoded protein is CASSQVDTGAYEQYV. The V and J genes are TRBV4-1 and TRBJ2-7; 7 bases agree with TRBD1. The junction had 7 bases not matched to a gene; V was cut back by 3 bases and J by 2 bases. Germline CDR1 and CDR2: MGHRA and YSYEKL. The CDR3 is made up of 15 amino acids.

The DNA of the CDR3 is TGTGCCAGCAGTGGGGTTAGATACGAGCAGTACTTC. Protein sequence: CASSGVRYEQYF. This chain joins TRBV2 and TRBJ2-7, with D unresolved. The germline CDR1 and CDR2 sequences are SNHLY and FYNNEI. V was pared by 4 bases and J by 4 bases, with 8 bases between. This CDR3 has 12 amino acids.

This chain links TRBV10-3 with TRBJ2-3, with TRBD1 identical over 7 bases. There are 14 residues in the CDR3. CDR1 is ENHRY, CDR2 SYGVKD, per germline. V lost 6 bases to trimming and J lost 0 bases; unmatched junction nucleotides: 3. The CDR3 nucleotides read TGTGCCATCAGGGGGACAGCTAGCACAGATACGCAGTATTTT. Encoded protein: CAIRGTASTDTQYF.

The V call is TRBV20-1, the J call TRBJ2-5, with no clear D. V dropped 3 bases and J dropped 6 bases, with 5 bases sitting between them. CDR1 is DFQATT and CDR2 is SNEGSKA in the germline V gene (reference sequence). The CDR3 is made up of 10 amino acids. Here the CDR3 DNA reads TGCAGTGCTAGCTTCCAGACCCAGTACTTC. Residues: CSASFQTQYF.

The table lists this clone with a few counts. The chain couples TRBV20-1 to TRBJ2-5; D unclear. The V and J ends lost 8 bases and 4 bases respectively, with 11 bases between them. Germline V gene lookup returns CDR1 DFQATT and CDR2 SNEGSKA (reference sequence). The CDR3 consists of 11 residues. CDR3 amino acids: CSMYLGETQYF. The CDR3 nucleotides are TGCAGTATGTACCTTGGAGAGACCCAGTACTTC.